This TCR beta chain originates from a study of T-cell memory formation after mild COVID-19 (dated by TCRdb to the early 2020s). About the full investigation: TCR sequence clusters from the two donors were largely donor specific. The cohort comprised two young, previously healthy adult volunteers, one female and one male. T-cell clones expanding and contracting after mild COVID-19 in a couple of donors were tracked by longitudinal TCRalpha and TCRbeta repertoire sequencing.

General findings and caveats noted by the study authors: Balanced CD4/CD8 phenotypes were observed for clones contracting from day 15 to 85, whereas a bias towards CD4+ was observed for a second wave of clones expanding from day 15 to 37. The study included only two mild cases, and larger cohorts that include severe cases with pre-infection samples were judged to be necessary. Contracting CD4+ clones were located mainly in the CM and EM memory subsets, whereas CD8+ clones were found to be enriched in EMRA. SARS-CoV-2 specificity of the second-wave clones peaking on day 37 was not confirmed. Some responding clones were detected in pre-infection memory, suggesting pre-existing cross-reactive memory T cells joined the SARS-CoV-2 response.

CDR1 and CDR2, looked up from the germline V gene (reference sequence), are MNHEY and SMNVEV. V is pruned by 6 bases and J by 5 bases, leaving 10 bases of the junction without a gene match. The CDR3 spans 15 residues, from the cysteine through the phenylalanine. The only DNA kept is the CDR3, 45 bases in frame from the first base. This clonotype occurred many times. The antigen it binds to is not known. No base quality values were provided; no much bigger clone lies one nucleotide off. The data were produced on an Illumina NovaSeq 6000. cDNA libraries for TCRalpha and TCRbeta were prepared by 5'RACE using constant-segment primers, with sample barcodes and unique molecular identifiers added. RNA was extracted from every sample with Trizol reagent. Libraries were amplified in two PCR steps, with a second sample barcode and Illumina TruSeq adapters added in the second step. Sequencing of libraries was performed on an Illumina NovaSeq with 2 x 150 bp paired-end reads. As for the original processing: Demultiplexing of reads and collapsing into UMI-guided consensus sequences were performed with migec v1.2.7. Using mixcr v2.1.11, UMI consensuses were aligned to TRA and TRB V and J templates and then assembled into clonotypes. Clonotypes were classified as expanded or contracted when called significant by both edgeR and NoisET, with noise models trained on biological replicates. For edgeR calls, the cutoffs were a false discovery rate-adjusted p below 0.01 and a log2 fold-change threshold of 1. As an exploratory analysis of dynamics, PCA with hierarchical clustering was applied to max-normalized trajectories of the 1000 most abundant clonotypes. Each responding clone was given a CD4 or CD8 phenotype based on the CD4+ and CD8+ repertoires, which had been sequenced separately. Through fastp at Q25 and MiXCR, TCRdb rebuilt clones from the public reads, retaining in-frame beta chains. Rows are combined by CDR3 protein, so each entry shows the most common genes and DNA. TCRdb's processing, not the study's, gives the V and J calls here. Within this sample are roughly 400,000 distinct CDR3 sequences, with roughly 17% of them counted one time only. Around a fifth of the sample goes to the ten largest clones.

Ficoll-Paque density gradient centrifugation was used to isolate PBMCs. The sequencing input was PBMCs or a T cell subset sorted from them (not recorded which). The V and J genes are TRBV27 and TRBJ2-5, and TRBD1 aligns with 9 junction nucleotides. The source is a man aged 18-30 years who had mild COVID-19 (a few samples of this study predate the infection). The sample titles of this study are shuffled in the database, so cell type and time point are left out; the donor was told from shared clones. The nucleotides read TGTGCCAGCAGACCTACAGGGGGCGGTTGGGAGACCCAGTACTTC. This sequence encodes CASRPTGGGWETQYF.